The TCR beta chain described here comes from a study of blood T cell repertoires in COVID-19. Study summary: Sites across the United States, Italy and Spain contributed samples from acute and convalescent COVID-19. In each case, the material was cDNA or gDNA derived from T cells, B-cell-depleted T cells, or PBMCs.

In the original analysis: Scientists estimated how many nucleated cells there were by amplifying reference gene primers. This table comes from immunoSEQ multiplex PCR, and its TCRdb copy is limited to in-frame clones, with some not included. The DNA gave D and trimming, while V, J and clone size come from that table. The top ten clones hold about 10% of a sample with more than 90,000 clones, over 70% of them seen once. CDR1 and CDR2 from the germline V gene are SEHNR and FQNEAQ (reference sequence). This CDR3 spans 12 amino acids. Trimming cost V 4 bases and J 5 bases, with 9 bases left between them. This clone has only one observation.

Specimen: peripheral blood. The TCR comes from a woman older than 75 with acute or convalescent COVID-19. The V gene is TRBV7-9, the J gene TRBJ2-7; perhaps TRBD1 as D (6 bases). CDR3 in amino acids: CASSSQGDEQYF. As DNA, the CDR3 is TGTGCCAGCAGCTCACAGGGAGACGAGCAGTACTTC.